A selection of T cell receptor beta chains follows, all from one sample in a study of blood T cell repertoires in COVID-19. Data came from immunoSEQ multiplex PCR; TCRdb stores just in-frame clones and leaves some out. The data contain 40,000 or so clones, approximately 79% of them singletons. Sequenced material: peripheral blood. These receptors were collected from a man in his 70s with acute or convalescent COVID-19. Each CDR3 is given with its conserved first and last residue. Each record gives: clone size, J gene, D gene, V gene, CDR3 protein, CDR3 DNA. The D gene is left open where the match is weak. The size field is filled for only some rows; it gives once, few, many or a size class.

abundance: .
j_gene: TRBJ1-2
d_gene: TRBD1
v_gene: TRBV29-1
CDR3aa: CSVEDRGTYGYTF
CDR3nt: TGCAGCGTTGAGGACAGGGGCACCTATGGCTACACCTTC

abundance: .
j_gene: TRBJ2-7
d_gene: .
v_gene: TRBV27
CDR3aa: CASWGSGDEQYF
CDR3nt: TGTGCCAGCTGGGGTTCCGGGGACGAGCAGTACTTC

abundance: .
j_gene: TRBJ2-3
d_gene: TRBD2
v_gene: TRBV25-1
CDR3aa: CASRAGWGTDTQYF
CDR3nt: TGTGCCAGCAGAGCGGGGTGGGGCACAGATACGCAGTATTTT

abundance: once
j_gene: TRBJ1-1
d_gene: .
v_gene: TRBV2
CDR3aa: CASSLTLGRANTEAFF
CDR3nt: TGTGCCAGCAGCTTGACGTTGGGCAGGGCGAACACTGAAGCTTTCTTT

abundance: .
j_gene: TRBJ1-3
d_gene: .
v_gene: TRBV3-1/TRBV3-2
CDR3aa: CASSQRDKGNTIYF
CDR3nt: TGTGCCAGCAGCCAAAGGGACAAGGGGAACACTATATATTTT

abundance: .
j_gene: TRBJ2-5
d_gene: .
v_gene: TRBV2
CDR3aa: CASRQEAETQYF
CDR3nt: TGTGCCAGCAGACAAGAGGCTGAGACCCAGTACTTC

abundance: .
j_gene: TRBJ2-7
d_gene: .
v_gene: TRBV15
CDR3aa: CATSRSRASSYEQYF
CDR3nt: TGTGCCACCAGCAGATCGAGGGCCTCGTCCTACGAGCAGTACTTC

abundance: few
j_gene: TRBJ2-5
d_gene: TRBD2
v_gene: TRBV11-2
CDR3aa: CASSLWGGETQYF
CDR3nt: TGTGCCAGCAGCTTATGGGGAGGGGAGACCCAGTACTTC

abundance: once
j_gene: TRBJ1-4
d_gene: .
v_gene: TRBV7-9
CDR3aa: CASRRESNEKLFF
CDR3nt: TGTGCCAGCAGAAGAGAGTCTAATGAAAAACTGTTTTTT

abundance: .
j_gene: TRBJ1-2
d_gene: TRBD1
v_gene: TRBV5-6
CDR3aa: CASSLGTGDTRGYTF
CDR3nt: TGTGCCAGCAGCTTAGGGACAGGGGATACGAGGGGCTACACCTTC

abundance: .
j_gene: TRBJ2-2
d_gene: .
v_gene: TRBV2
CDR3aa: CASSESGSGELFF
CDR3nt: TGTGCCAGCAGTGAATCAGGGTCCGGGGAGCTGTTTTTT

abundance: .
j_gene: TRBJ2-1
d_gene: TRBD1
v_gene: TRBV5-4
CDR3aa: CASSFIDREPFF
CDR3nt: TGTGCCAGCAGCTTCATCGACAGGGAGCCGTTCTTC

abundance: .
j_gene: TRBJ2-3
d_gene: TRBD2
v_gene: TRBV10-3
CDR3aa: CAISEGGRAGTQYF
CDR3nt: TGTGCCATCAGTGAAGGCGGGAGGGCCGGTACGCAGTATTTT

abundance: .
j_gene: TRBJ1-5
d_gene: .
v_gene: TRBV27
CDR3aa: CASSPGRGRTGDQPQHF
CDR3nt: TGTGCCAGCAGCCCGGGTAGGGGCCGAACCGGAGATCAGCCCCAGCATTTT

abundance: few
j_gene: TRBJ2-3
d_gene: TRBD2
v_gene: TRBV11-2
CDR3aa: CASSFLAGADTQYF
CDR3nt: TGTGCCAGCAGCTTTCTAGCGGGAGCGGATACGCAGTATTTT

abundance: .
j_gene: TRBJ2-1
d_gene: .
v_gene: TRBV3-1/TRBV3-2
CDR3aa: CASSQYPSRTNEQFF
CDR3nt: TGTGCCAGCAGCCAATATCCGAGCCGCACGAATGAGCAGTTCTTC

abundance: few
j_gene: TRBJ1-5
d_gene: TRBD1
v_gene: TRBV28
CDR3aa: CASSPGTGNQPQHF
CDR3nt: TGTGCCAGCAGTCCCGGGACAGGCAATCAGCCCCAGCATTTT

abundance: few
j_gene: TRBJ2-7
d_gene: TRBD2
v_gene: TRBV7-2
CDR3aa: CASSFQAGSYEQYF
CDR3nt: TGTGCCAGCAGCTTCCAAGCGGGGTCCTACGAGCAGTACTTC

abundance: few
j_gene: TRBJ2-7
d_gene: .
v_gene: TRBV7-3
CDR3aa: CASSLGALSPQYF
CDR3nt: TGTGCCAGCAGCTTAGGTGCGCTGAGCCCGCAGTACTTC

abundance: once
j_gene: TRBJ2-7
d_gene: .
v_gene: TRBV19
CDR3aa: CASSIGQGMSEQYF
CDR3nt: TGTGCCAGTAGTATCGGGCAGGGGATGAGTGAGCAGTACTTC

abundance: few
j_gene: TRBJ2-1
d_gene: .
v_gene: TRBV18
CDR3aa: CASSPKLYNEQFF
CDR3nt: TGTGCCAGCTCACCGAAACTCTACAATGAGCAGTTCTTC

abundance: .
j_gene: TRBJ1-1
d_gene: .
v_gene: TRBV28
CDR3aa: CASSLQGRIEAFF
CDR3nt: TGTGCCAGCAGTTTACAAGGGAGGATTGAAGCTTTCTTT

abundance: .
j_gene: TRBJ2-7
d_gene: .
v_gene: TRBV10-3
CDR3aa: CAISESNRAYEQYF
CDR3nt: TGTGCCATCAGTGAGTCCAATCGGGCCTACGAGCAGTACTTC

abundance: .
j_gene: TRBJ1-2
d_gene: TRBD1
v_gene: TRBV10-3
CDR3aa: CAINLTPGQGLGYTF
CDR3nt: TGTGCCATCAACCTAACGCCGGGACAGGGGCTGGGCTACACCTTC

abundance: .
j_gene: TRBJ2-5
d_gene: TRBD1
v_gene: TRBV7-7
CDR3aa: CASSRQGLLETQYF
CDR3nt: TGTGCTAGCAGCCGACAGGGCCTCCTGGAGACCCAGTACTTC

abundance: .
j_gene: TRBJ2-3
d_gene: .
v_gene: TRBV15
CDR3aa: CATKKGGTSTDTQYF
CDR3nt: TGTGCCACCAAGAAAGGCGGGACTTCCACAGATACGCAGTATTTT

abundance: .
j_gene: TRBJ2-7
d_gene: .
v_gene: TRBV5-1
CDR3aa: CASSLAPGVSYEQYF
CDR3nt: TGCGCCAGCAGCTTGGCCCCGGGGGTCTCCTACGAGCAGTACTTC

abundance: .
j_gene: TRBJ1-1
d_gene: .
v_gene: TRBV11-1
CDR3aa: CASSTGGGRVGAFF
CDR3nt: TGTGCCAGCAGCACTGGGGGGGGCCGCGTCGGAGCTTTCTTT

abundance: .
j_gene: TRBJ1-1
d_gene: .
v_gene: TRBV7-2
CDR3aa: CASSLMGDTEAFF
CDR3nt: TGTGCCAGCAGCTTAATGGGAGACACTGAAGCTTTCTTT

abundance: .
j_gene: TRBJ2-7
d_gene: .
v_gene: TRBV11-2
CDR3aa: CASSLFRQENYEQYF
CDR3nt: TGTGCCAGCAGCTTATTTAGACAGGAGAACTACGAGCAGTACTTC

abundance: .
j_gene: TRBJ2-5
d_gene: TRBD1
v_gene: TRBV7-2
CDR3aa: CASSLAQGVQETQYF
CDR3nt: TGTGCCAGCAGCTTAGCACAGGGGGTCCAAGAGACCCAGTACTTC

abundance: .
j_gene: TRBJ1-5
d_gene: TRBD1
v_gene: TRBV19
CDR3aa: CASRGPSGQGYQPQHF
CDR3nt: TGTGCCAGTCGGGGCCCCTCGGGACAGGGGTATCAGCCCCAGCATTTT

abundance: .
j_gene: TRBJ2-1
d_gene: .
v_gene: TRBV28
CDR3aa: CASSLAGPGYNEQFF
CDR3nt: TGTGCCAGCAGTTTGGCAGGGCCTGGGTACAATGAGCAGTTCTTC

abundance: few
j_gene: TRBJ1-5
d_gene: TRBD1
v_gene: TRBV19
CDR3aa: CASSIDFGTGDYSNQPQHF
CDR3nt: TGTGCCAGTAGTATAGATTTTGGGACAGGGGATTATAGCAATCAGCCCCAGCATTTT

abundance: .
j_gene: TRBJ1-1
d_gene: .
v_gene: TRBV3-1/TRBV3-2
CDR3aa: CASSPQGNTEAFF
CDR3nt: TGTGCCAGCAGCCCTCAGGGGAACACTGAAGCTTTCTTT

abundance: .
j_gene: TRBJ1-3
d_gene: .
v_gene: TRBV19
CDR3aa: CASRLQGSGNTIYF
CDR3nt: TGTGCCAGTAGGTTACAGGGTTCTGGAAACACCATATATTTT

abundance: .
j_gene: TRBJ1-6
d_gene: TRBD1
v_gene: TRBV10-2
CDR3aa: CASSDRTGALHF
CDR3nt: TGCGCCAGCAGTGACCGGACAGGCGCCCTCCACTTT

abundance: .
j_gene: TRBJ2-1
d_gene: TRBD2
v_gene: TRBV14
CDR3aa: CASSLWGEGHNEQFF
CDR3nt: TGTGCCAGCAGCCTTTGGGGGGAGGGTCACAATGAGCAGTTCTTC

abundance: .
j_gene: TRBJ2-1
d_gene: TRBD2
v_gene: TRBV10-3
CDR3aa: CAISVAGGRNEQFF
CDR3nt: TGTGCCATCAGTGTAGCGGGAGGGCGCAATGAGCAGTTCTTC

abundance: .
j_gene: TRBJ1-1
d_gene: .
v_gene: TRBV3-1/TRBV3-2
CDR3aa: CASSQSGSGPFF
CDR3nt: TGTGCCAGCAGCCAGTCGGGGTCCGGGCCTTTCTTT

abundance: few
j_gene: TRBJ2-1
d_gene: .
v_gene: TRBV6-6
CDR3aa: CASSSPGNEQFF
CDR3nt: TGTGCCAGCAGTTCCCCGGGGAATGAGCAGTTCTTC

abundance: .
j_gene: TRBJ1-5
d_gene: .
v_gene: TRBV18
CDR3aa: CASSPDPSGQPQHF
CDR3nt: TGTGCCAGCTCACCAGACCCAAGCGGTCAGCCCCAGCATTTT